The sequence of this T cell receptor (beta chain) was determined in a study of CD8 T cells in ankylosing spondylitis. Whole-study findings and limits: Blood of patients with ankylosing spondylitis appeared to be characterized by a TCR beta motif of 8 or 9 highly homologous variants.

As to this clonotype: Its antigen remains unknown.

MiXCR, applied by TCRdb to the 5' RACE reads, yields one record per CDR3 protein. This table has approximately 140,000 distinct CDR3 sequences, 44% appearing once. Germline values: CDR1 SGHKS, CDR2 YYEKEE (reference sequence). The ends were cut back, 0 bases at V and 1 base at J, with 13 bases in the middle. This CDR3 region has 16 residues. This clonotype originated in a male donor with ankylosing spondylitis. This chain uses TRBV5-5 with TRBJ1-2; D might be TRBD1 (6 bases). Sequencing was performed on synovial fluid, either unsorted or a sorted T cell fraction (not recorded which). The CDR3 nucleotides are TGTGCCAGCAGCTTGGTTGTATGGACAGATAACTATGGCTACACCTTC. Translated: CASSLVVWTDNYGYTF.